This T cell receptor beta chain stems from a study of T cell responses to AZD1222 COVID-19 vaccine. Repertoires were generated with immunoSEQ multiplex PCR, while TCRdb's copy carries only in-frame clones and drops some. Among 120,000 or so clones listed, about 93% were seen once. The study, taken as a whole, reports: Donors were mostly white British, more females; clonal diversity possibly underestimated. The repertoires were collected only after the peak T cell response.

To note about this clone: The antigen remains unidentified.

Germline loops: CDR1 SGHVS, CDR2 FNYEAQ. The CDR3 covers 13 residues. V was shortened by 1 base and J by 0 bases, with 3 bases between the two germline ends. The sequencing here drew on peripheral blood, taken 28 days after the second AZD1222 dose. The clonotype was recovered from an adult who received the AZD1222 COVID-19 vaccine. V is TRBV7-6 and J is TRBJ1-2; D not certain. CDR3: CASSLGANYGYTF. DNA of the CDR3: TGTGCCAGCAGCTTAGGAGCTAACTATGGCTACACCTTC.